The 21 T cell receptor beta chains below come from one sample, sequenced in a study of prognosis after radiotherapy for stage I lung cancer. Genomic DNA served as the source from which two-round multiplex PCR generated TCR beta CDR3 amplicons. The use of primers specific to each TRBV and TRBJ gene characterized first-round PCR. Each CDR3 protein gets one entry after TCRdb re-called the multiplex PCR reads with MiXCR. Of some 15,000 distinct CDR3 sequences detected, around 40% appear once; the ten largest clones hold 30% to 50%. The sequenced sample was PBMCs, obtained before or after stereotactic body radiation therapy (not recorded which). The receptors come from a donor over 45 with non-small cell lung cancer.

The chain combines TRBV7-3 with TRBJ2-7; weak D call: TRBD1 (6 bases). V lost 2 bases to trimming and J lost 4 bases, with 15 bases between them. There are 15 residues in the CDR3. From germline, CDR1 is SGHTA and CDR2 FQGTGA. The CDR3 DNA reads as TGTGCCAGCAGCTTATACTTTGGACAGTTGTACGAGCAGTACTTC. Its translation: CASSLYFGQLYEQYF. Using reference TRBV7-3 and TRBJ2-7 for the parts outside the CDR3, the full variable domain is GAGVSQTPSNKVTEKGKYVELRCDPISGHTALYWYRQSLGQGPEFLIYFQGTGAADDSGLPNDRFFAVRPEGSVSTLKIQRTERGDSAVYLCASSLYFGQLYEQYFGPGTRLTVT.

This clonotype was detected ten times or more. The genes are TRBV19 and TRBJ2-2; 8 positions agree with TRBD2. This CDR3 is built from 15 residues. V was pared by 7 bases and J by 7 bases, with 11 bases of the junction left unmatched. The V gene's germline CDR1 is LNHDA and CDR2 SQIVND (reference sequence). DNA of the CDR3: TGTGCCAGTAATCTACGCGGGGGGTATGGCGGGGAGCTGTTTTTT. Amino acids: CASNLRGGYGGELFF.

This clonotype was found once. This chain uses TRBV6-2 or TRBV6-3 with TRBJ2-7, with D possibly being TRBD1 (6 bases). Germline V gives CDR1 MNHEY, CDR2 SVGEGT. This CDR3 contains 16 residues. The V gene lost 5 bases and the J gene lost 2 bases, with 19 bases spanning the gap. CDR3 sequence reads: CASSDGGNGQPYEQYF. The CDR3 coding sequence is TGTGCCAGCAGTGATGGTGGTAACGGACAGCCCTACGAGCAGTACTTC.

As for this clonotype: A read error is possible here, since a much larger clone lies one base away. The chain is built from TRBV12-3 or TRBV12-4 and TRBJ2-5; possible D gene TRBD2, 5 bases. The germline V and J ends were trimmed by 1 base and 1 base, with 7 bases remaining between them. This CDR3 region has 14 residues. Here the CDR3 reads CASSLGRGQETQYF. DNA for the CDR3: TGTGCCAGCAGTTTAGGACGGGGCCAAGAGACCCAGTACTTC.

The V and J genes are TRBV3-1 and TRBJ1-2; D may be TRBD1 (5 bases). V shed 4 bases and J shed 8 bases, with 26 bases lying between them. Per germline, CDR1 LGHDT and CDR2 YNNKEL (reference sequence). This CDR3 contains 17 residues. The CDR3 sequence: CASSLRTSQGVVRGYTF. The CDR3 DNA is TGTGCCAGCAGCCTTCGGACATCCCAAGGGGTTGTGCGGGGCTACACCTTC. The variable domain in full, completed from reference TRBV3-1 and TRBJ1-2, reads DTAVSQTPKYLVTQMGNDKSIKCEQNLGHDTMYWYKQDSKKFLKIMFSYNNKELIINETVPNRFSPKSPDKAHLNLHINSLELGDSAVYFCASSLRTSQGVVRGYTFGSGTRLTVV.

The chain is built from TRBV11-2 and TRBJ2-7; D is unclear. Per germline, CDR1 SGHAT and CDR2 FQNNGV. The germline V and J ends were trimmed by 2 bases and 0 bases, with 14 bases remaining between them. CDR3 length equals 16 residues. The DNA for the CDR3 is TGTGCCAGCAGCTTATCCCCTGAGCTTAGCTCCTACGAGCAGTACTTC. Protein sequence: CASSLSPELSSYEQYF. Drawing the rest from reference TRBV11-2 and TRBJ2-7, the complete variable domain is EAGVAQSPRYKIIEKRQSVAFWCNPISGHATLYWYQQILGQGPKLLIQFQNNGVVDDSQLPKDRFSAERLKGVDSTLKIQPAKLEDSAVYLCASSLSPELSSYEQYFGPGTRLTVT.

Within the sample, this clonotype is medium-sized (0.01 to 0.1%). V and J are TRBV6-5 and TRBJ2-5; a weak D match, TRBD2 (6 bases). Germline CDR1 and CDR2: MNHEY and SVGAGI. This CDR3 has 17 amino acids. Trimming left V 0 bases short and J 3 bases short, with 17 bases between. The CDR3 DNA is TGTGCCAGCAGTTACTCGAGGGCGGGGAGAGACGAAGAGACCCAGTACTTC. Amino acid sequence: CASSYSRAGRDEETQYF.

This clonotype was seen at least ten times. V and J are TRBV6-2 or TRBV6-3 and TRBJ1-6; tentatively, D is TRBD1 (5 bases). The CDR3 covers 20 residues. From germline, CDR1 is MNHEY and CDR2 SVGEGT. V was cut by 4 bases and J by 0 bases, with 22 bases left in between. The CDR3 region is CASSSGWGSLPTSYNSPLHF. The CDR3 DNA reads TGTGCCAGCAGTTCCGGATGGGGGAGCCTGCCCACCTCCTATAATTCACCCCTCCACTTT.

This clonotype appeared many times. The chain is built from TRBV5-4 and TRBJ2-7; D remains unclear. CDR3 length: 13 residues. The germline V and J ends were trimmed by 1 base and 6 bases, with 11 bases remaining between them. Germline CDR1 is SGHNT and CDR2 is YYREEE (reference sequence). For the CDR3, the DNA is TGTGCCAGCAGCTTGCCAAGCGTCGGCGAGCAGTACTTC. Its translation: CASSLPSVGEQYF. The full variable domain, in which reference TRBV5-4 and TRBJ2-7 provide the parts outside the CDR3, is ETGVTQSPTHLIKTRGQQVTLRCSSQSGHNTVSWYQQALGQGPQFIFQYYREEENGRGNFPPRFSGLQFPNYSSELNVNALELDDSALYLCASSLPSVGEQYFGPGTRLTVT.

This clonotype appeared many times. The rearrangement joins TRBV19 to TRBJ2-2; perhaps TRBD2 as D (5 bases). CDR3 length: 16 amino acids. Trimming took 5 bases from V and 0 from J, leaving 13 bases between them. Germline CDR1 and CDR2: LNHDA and SQIVND (reference sequence). The CDR3 protein is CASSQFSAPNTGELFF. CDR3 bases: TGTGCCAGTAGTCAATTTAGCGCCCCGAACACCGGGGAGCTGTTTTTT.

This clonotype has ten or more counts. J is TRBJ2-5 and V is TRBV2, with unresolved D. The CDR3 is 12 amino acids. Germline V gene sequence: CDR1 SNHLY, CDR2 FYNNEI. Trimming took off 3 bases at V and 4 bases at J, with 6 bases between the two ends. DNA for the CDR3: TGTGCCAGCAGTGACCCGGCAGAGACCCAGTACTTC. Translation gives CASSDPAETQYF.

In regard to this clonotype: A much larger clonotype is one base distant, so this may be a read error. The chain carries TRBV20-1 and TRBJ2-3; 10 bases align to TRBD2. V lost 8 bases, J lost 1 base, and 9 bases stayed unmatched. The V gene's germline CDR1 is DFQATT and CDR2 SNEGSKA (reference sequence). CDR3 length: 15 amino acids. CDR3 sequence (DNA): TGCAGTTGGCTAGCGGGGGAAGTGGGCACAGATACGCAGTATTTT. Residues: CSWLAGEVGTDTQYF.

A word on this clonotype: Compared with germline, one end of the junction differs, possibly owing to a read error. This sequence joins TRBV6-1 and TRBJ2-3, with a possible D match to TRBD2 (6 bases). There are 14 residues in the CDR3. Germline V gives CDR1 MNHNS, CDR2 SASEGT. The chain's CDR3 is CVSRSGVGTDTQYF. DNA of the CDR3: TGTGTCAGCAGATCGGGAGTAGGCACAGATACGCAGTATTTT.

This clonotype is medium-sized within its sample. This chain connects TRBV6-8 to TRBJ2-2; TRBD2 aligns across 16 bases. After removal of 6 bases from V and 6 bases from J, the junction contained 4 bases not matched to a gene. CDR3 length equals 16 residues. Germline V gene data show CDR1 as MNHGY and CDR2 as SAAAGT. The CDR3 reads CASRSGLAGGAGELFF. In nucleotides, the CDR3 is TGTGCCAGCAGGTCGGGACTAGCGGGAGGGGCCGGGGAGCTGTTTTTT.

Regarding this clonotype: This clone may be a read error of a much larger clone one base away. This chain uses TRBV6-2 or TRBV6-3 with TRBJ1-4, with D unresolved. CDR1 and CDR2 (germline): MNHEY, SVGEGT. V lost 6 bases and J lost 6, with 14 bases in between. The CDR3 spans 14 residues. The CDR3 bases are TGTGCCAGCAGCTCCGGGAAAGGCTATGAAAAACTGTTTTTT. It encodes CASSSGKGYEKLFF.

The chain uses TRBV11-3 and TRBJ2-7, with D maybe TRBD1 (6 bases). The CDR3 spans 15 residues. V was pared by 2 bases and J by 2 bases, with 13 bases between. Germline loops: CDR1 SGHNT, CDR2 YENEEA. CDR3 nucleotides: TGTGCCAGCAGCTTACGACAGGAGGATACCTACGAGCAGTACTTC. Its translation is CASSLRQEDTYEQYF.

Many counts were recorded for this clonotype. This chain uses TRBV19 with TRBJ2-3, with TRBD2 as a possible D gene (5 bases). This CDR3 comprises 13 residues. Germline V gene data show CDR1 as LNHDA and CDR2 as SQIVND (reference sequence). The V end was cut by 6 bases, the J end by 3 bases, with 10 bases between. The CDR3 here is CASSITRTDTQYF. Written as DNA, the CDR3 is TGTGCCAGTAGCATCACTAGGACAGATACGCAGTATTTT.

This clonotype was counted a few times. A much larger clone lies a single base off, so this may be a read error. The chain uses TRBV6-2 or TRBV6-3 and TRBJ1-1; D call uncertain. Germline assignment: CDR1 MNHEY and CDR2 SVGEGT. This CDR3 is built from 10 residues. The CDR3 DNA reads TGTGCCAGCAGTGGGATTGAATCTTTCTTT. Translation: CASSGIESFF.

A note on this clonotype: The junction departs from the called germline gene at one end, perhaps through a read error. The chain combines TRBV2 with TRBJ2-1; no definite D call. The CDR3 length is 13 residues. CDR1 is SNHLY and CDR2 is FYNNEI in the germline V gene. CDR3 in DNA: TGTGCCAGCAGGGACGGGCACTACAATGAGCATTTCTTT. It codes for CASRDGHYNEHFF.

This clonotype appeared a single time. The junction and the germline gene differ at one end; a read error may be behind it. The J gene is TRBJ1-2, the V gene TRBV2; D may be TRBD1 (6 bases). The CDR3 length is 15 residues. Germline V lookup: CDR1 SNHLY, CDR2 FYNNEI. CDR3 in DNA: TGTGCCAGCAGTGAGGACAGAGGATGGAACTATGGCTACAACTTC. Protein: CASSEDRGWNYGYNF.

The chain couples TRBV9 to TRBJ2-7; D perhaps matches TRBD2 (6 bases). The CDR3 has 16 residues. V gave up 0 bases and J gave up 4 bases, with 17 bases separating them. Germline loops: CDR1 SGDLS, CDR2 YYNGEE. The CDR3 nucleotides are TGTGCCAGCAGCGTAGGGGGTGGGTCAGGGAGGTACGAGCAGTACTTC. Protein product: CASSVGGGSGRYEQYF. Drawing the rest from reference TRBV9 and TRBJ2-7, the complete variable domain is DSGVTQTPKHLITATGQRVTLRCSPRSGDLSVYWYQQSLDQGLQFLIQYYNGEERAKGNILERFSAQQFPDLHSELNLSSLELGDSALYFCASSVGGGSGRYEQYFGPGTRLTVT.